The clone carrying this T cell receptor beta chain occurred once. What it binds is unknown. This sample was included in a study of cytomegalovirus exposure and HLA in healthy donors. Study conclusions and caveats: A later analysis linked a missense variant in DCLRE1C to the trimming of TCR beta V and J genes. Excluded were some V segments that proved indistinguishable, including TRBV6-2 and TRBV6-3. Later, TCR association rates were found to vary by HLA locus, highest for DRB1 and lowest for HLA-C. Overall, about 160 TCR beta chains were annotated as cytomegalovirus-associated.

Both 60 Vbeta primers and 13 Jbeta primers went into the PCR. This table comes from immunoSEQ multiplex PCR, and its TCRdb copy is limited to in-frame clones, with some not included. The table shows 100,000 to 150,000 clones, with 75% to 85% occurring only once. The CDR3 spans 15 residues. Trimming removed 2 bases from V and 2 bases from J; junction bases left unmatched: 5. Germline V gene data show CDR1 as MDHEN and CDR2 as SYDVKM. The V call is TRBV28, the J call TRBJ1-1; 7 bases map to TRBD1. The sample consisted of PBMCs. This sequence was found in a man in his forties or fifties in good health and CMV-seronegative. The CDR3 DNA follows: TGTGCCAGCAGTTTACTCGACAGGGCCAACACTGAAGCTTTCTTT. The encoded protein is CASSLLDRANTEAFF.